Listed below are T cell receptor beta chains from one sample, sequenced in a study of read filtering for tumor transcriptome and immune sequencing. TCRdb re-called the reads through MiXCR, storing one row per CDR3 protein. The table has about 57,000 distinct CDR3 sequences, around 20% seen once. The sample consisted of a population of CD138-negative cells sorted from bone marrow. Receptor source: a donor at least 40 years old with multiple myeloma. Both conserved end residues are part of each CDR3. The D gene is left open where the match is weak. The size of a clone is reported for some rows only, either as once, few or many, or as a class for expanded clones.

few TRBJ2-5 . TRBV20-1 CSASVVGREETQYF TGCAGTGCTAGCGTCGTGGGGCGGGAAGAGACCCAGTACTTC
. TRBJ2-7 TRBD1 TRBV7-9 CASSARDRLLYEQYF TGTGCCAGCAGCGCCCGGGACAGGCTCCTTTACGAGCAGTACTTC
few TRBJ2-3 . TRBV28 CASSLWNSGGNTDTQYF TGTGCCAGCAGTTTATGGAATTCGGGGGGCAACACAGATACGCAGTATTTT
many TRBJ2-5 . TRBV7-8 CASSLGASQETQYF TGTGCCAGCAGCTTAGGGGCGAGCCAAGAGACCCAGTACTTC
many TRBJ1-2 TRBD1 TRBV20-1 CSATSWTGFGYTF TGCAGTGCTACTTCTTGGACAGGGTTTGGCTACACCTTC
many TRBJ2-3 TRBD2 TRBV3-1 CASSQGAGGGGASDTQYF TGTGCCAGCAGCCAAGGGGCAGGAGGCGGGGGGGCAAGCGATACGCAGTATTTT
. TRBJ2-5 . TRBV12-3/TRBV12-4 CASSFSAKETQYF TGTGCCAGCAGTTTCTCAGCCAAAGAGACCCAGTACTTC
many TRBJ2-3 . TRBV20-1 CSAKEARAQGDTQYF TGCAGTGCTAAGGAGGCGAGGGCTCAAGGGGATACGCAGTATTTT
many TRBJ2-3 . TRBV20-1 CSARDTLPRLDTQYF TGCAGTGCTAGAGATACGCTACCTCGTCTGGATACGCAGTATTTT
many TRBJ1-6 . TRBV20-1 CSARDTGRGSPLHF TGCAGTGCTAGAGATACGGGCAGGGGTTCACCCCTCCACTTT
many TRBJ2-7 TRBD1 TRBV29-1 CSVEDRQGFEQYF TGCAGCGTTGAAGACCGACAGGGGTTCGAGCAGTACTTC
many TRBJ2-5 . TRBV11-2 CASSLLAPVPGAQYF TGTGCCAGCAGCTTATTAGCTCCGGTCCCGGGGGCCCAGTACTTC
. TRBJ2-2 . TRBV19 CACSLEVSTGELFF TGTGCCTGTAGTCTAGAGGTGAGCACCGGGGAGCTGTTTTTT